A selection of T cell receptor beta chains follows, all from one sample in a study of PD-1 blockade in classical Hodgkin lymphoma. This table comes from immunoSEQ multiplex PCR, and its TCRdb copy is limited to in-frame clones, with some not included. The sample carries 120,000 to 150,000 clones, nearly 80% recorded once. Source: peripheral blood mononuclear cells (PBMCs), taken before the second cycle of nivolumab. The receptors here all came from a human donor with classical Hodgkin lymphoma. Each CDR3 is given with its conserved first and last residue. Size tells how often a clone was seen (once, few, many) or the class of an expanded clone, and some rows leave it out.

J gene | V gene | clone size | CDR3 protein
TRBJ1-1 | TRBV30 | - | CAWSTGLGEAFF
TRBJ2-3 | TRBV13 | - | CASSRTSGRASTDTQYF
TRBJ2-7 | TRBV7-8 | - | CASSLAPRQVYEQYF
TRBJ2-5 | TRBV18 | - | CASSLGWEETQYF
TRBJ2-7 | TRBV27 | once | CASSSSDTYEQYF
TRBJ2-2 | TRBV10-3 | few | CAISESISVNTGELFF
TRBJ2-7 | TRBV6-5 | - | CASSGGGESYEQYF
TRBJ2-7 | TRBV6-6 | - | CASSYPESYEQYF
TRBJ2-6 | TRBV6-5 | - | CASTPLAGANVLTF
TRBJ2-1 | TRBV10-3 | - | CAISVYAGGRDEQFF
TRBJ1-4 | TRBV7-9 | few | CASSFGDRTNEKLFF
TRBJ2-1 | TRBV18 | - | CASSPRGGLAGRNEQFF
TRBJ1-1 | TRBV6-6 | - | CASSSGKNFMNTEAFF
TRBJ1-2 | TRBV5-5 | - | CASSLGPEDGYTF
TRBJ1-4 | TRBV9 | - | CASSVGPDEKLFF
TRBJ2-2 | TRBV2 | - | CASRRGRENTGELFF
TRBJ2-1 | TRBV4-2 | few | CASSPASGSSYNEQFF
TRBJ2-5 | TRBV27 | once | CASSPDRGQETQYF
TRBJ2-7 | TRBV18 | - | CASSPASGYEQYF
TRBJ2-3 | TRBV15 | - | CATEKRASGGQTDTQYF
TRBJ1-5 | TRBV7-9 | - | CASTPGQLNQPQHF
TRBJ1-4 | TRBV19 | once | CASSQMTAINEKLFF
TRBJ1-2 | TRBV28 | - | CASSLGPINYGYTF
TRBJ1-2 | TRBV7-6 | - | CASSPFPQTGGEGYTF
TRBJ2-5 | TRBV9 | few | CASSVVPSGSEETQYF
TRBJ1-4 | TRBV5-1 | - | CASSLGPNEKLFF
TRBJ2-7 | TRBV19 | many | CASRKSQDSGREQYF
TRBJ1-2 | TRBV10-3 | - | CAISEPLFTAGLGYTF
TRBJ2-5 | TRBV2 | - | CASRPRGLVETQYF
TRBJ1-5 | TRBV6-5 | - | CASSYSIRVDQPQHF
TRBJ1-2 | TRBV5-6 | - | CASSLKDRANYGYTF
TRBJ1-1 | TRBV5-6 | few | CASSQQVWGNTEAFF
TRBJ2-7 | TRBV18 | - | CASSLDRVSYEQYF
TRBJ1-2 | TRBV28 | - | CASTTTFMSYTF
TRBJ2-5 | TRBV4-1 | - | CASSQGVASGGPQETQYF
TRBJ1-6 | TRBV6-5 | - | CASSLGQIYNSPLHF
TRBJ2-1 | TRBV12-5 | few | CASGFDPLGEQFF
TRBJ2-2 | TRBV23-1 | few | CASRPEGASGFYTGELFF
TRBJ2-7 | TRBV6-4 | few | CASRSGTGSYEQYF
TRBJ1-2 | TRBV7-2 | - | CASSAGTGYGYTF
TRBJ2-1 | TRBV27 | - | CASSSALAGATYNEQFF
TRBJ1-5 | TRBV19 | - | CASSIDGAELGQPQHF
TRBJ1-3 | TRBV5-5 | - | CASSLGSGSGNTIYF
TRBJ2-1 | TRBV5-1 | few | CASGLAGVNNEQFF
TRBJ2-2 | TRBV6-5 | - | CASSYWSGGGTGELFF
TRBJ1-2 | TRBV18 | - | CASSPGDGYTF
TRBJ2-5 | TRBV7-7 | - | CASSLAGKETQYF
TRBJ2-1 | TRBV28 | once | CASSRRQGSYNEQFF
TRBJ2-7 | TRBV13 | - | CASSLVGQLSHEQYF
TRBJ2-3 | TRBV9 | - | CASSVGLAGGRSTDTQYF
TRBJ2-7 | TRBV29-1 | - | CSARTLTYEQYF
TRBJ1-2 | TRBV9 | once | CASSVGGQGFYGYTF
TRBJ2-1 | TRBV7-6 | few | CASSPSGGSYNEQFF
TRBJ2-7 | TRBV27 | few | CASSLSASRDLYEQYF
TRBJ2-7 | TRBV6-6 | - | CASSYGHEQYF